This TCR beta chain appears in the sequencing data of a study of neurological immune-mediated disorders. Study-wide context: Relapsing-remitting patients made up 31 of the 34 multiple sclerosis patients, and secondary progressive patients made up 3. Study results and caveats: HTLV-1-associated myelopathy ranked highest for TCR clonal expansion and multiple sclerosis lowest, beneath healthy controls. With the multiple sclerosis repertoire cluster, none of the clinical or MRI features showed an association.

Over 170 million TCR-beta sequences, together covering 15-18 subjects, were produced by every individual sequencing run that was carried out. TCRdb passed the 5' RACE reads through MiXCR, listing each CDR3 protein once. The data contain approximately 59,000 distinct CDR3 sequences, approximately 5.1% of them singletons. This clonotype occurred many times. The antigen is not known. Germline lookup yields CDR1 SGHRS and CDR2 YFSETQ. This CDR3 comprises 16 residues. The V and J ends lost 1 base and 0 bases, in that order; junction bases with no gene match: 5. This chain uses TRBV5-1 with TRBJ2-7, with 9 bases identical to TRBD2. The sample consisted of PBMCs. The source is a human donor with multiple sclerosis. The donor label of this sample is uncertain. Here the CDR3 DNA reads TGCGCCAGCAGCTTGTCTCCGACTAGCGGCTCCTACGAGCAGTACTTC. Amino acids: CASSLSPTSGSYEQYF. Full variable domain (missing parts from reference TRBV5-1 and TRBJ2-7): KAGVTQTPRYLIKTRGQQVTLSCSPISGHRSVSWYQQTPGQGLQFLFEYFSETQRNKGNFPGRFSGRQFSNSRSEMNVSTLELGDSALYLCASSLSPTSGSYEQYFGPGTRLTVT.